The 20 T cell receptor beta chains below were found in one sample sequenced in a study of regulatory T cells. For these TCRs, the target antigens are not known. Primers: 52 TRBV forward and 13 TRBJ reverse. Method: immunoSEQ multiplex PCR; TCRdb's copy keeps in-frame clones and lacks some. The sample gives almost 30,000 clones, 92% of which show up once; around 1.5% is in the top ten. Points from the study as a whole: In CD3G-deficient patients, conventional CD4+ T cells were enriched for hydrophobic CDR3 residues at positions 6 and 7.

The sequenced sample was conventional CD4+ T cells sorted from blood. The receptors were sampled from a person between 18 and 30 years old with CD3G deficiency.

V gene TRBV6-1 combines with J gene TRBJ2-2; D possibly uses TRBD1 or TRBD2 (5 bases each). Trimming pared 10 bases from V and 3 bases from J, leaving 18 bases between. The CDR3 runs 15 residues. Germline V gene sequence: CDR1 MNHNS, CDR2 SASEGT. The CDR3 DNA reads as TGTGCCACCGCCCGGCCAGGGCGGGACACCGGGGAGCTGTTTTTT. Amino acids: CATARPGRDTGELFF.

This sequence joins TRBV10-3 and TRBJ2-3; D unresolved. Germline V gene sequence: CDR1 ENHRY, CDR2 SYGVKD. The CDR3 runs to 14 residues. V was shortened by 2 bases and J by 3 bases, with 9 bases between the two germline ends. The CDR3 nucleotides read TGTGCCATCAGTGAGGGCCCAGCGACAGATACGCAGTATTTT. Its translation is CAISEGPATDTQYF.

The genes are TRBV5-1 and TRBJ2-3, with D possibly TRBD1 on 5 matching bases. CDR1 SGHRS and CDR2 YFSETQ come from the germline V gene. V dropped 2 bases and J dropped 4 bases, with 11 bases sitting between them. This CDR3 is 14 amino acids long. CDR3 sequence reads: CASSFLGAADTQYF. CDR3 nucleotides: TGCGCCAGCAGCTTTCTTGGGGCGGCAGATACGCAGTATTTT.

The CDR3 DNA follows: TGCGCCAGCAGCCAACGGGCTAAAACTGAAGCTTTCTTT. Translating gives CASSQRAKTEAFF. J is TRBJ1-1 and V is TRBV4-3; no reliable D call. The CDR3 covers 13 residues. V dropped 2 bases and J dropped 5 bases, with 9 bases sitting between them. CDR1 is LGHNA, CDR2 YSLEER, per germline.

This chain connects TRBV2 to TRBJ1-1, with a weak D call TRBD1 (6 bases). The ends were cut back, 3 bases at V and 4 bases at J, with 12 bases in the middle. This CDR3 spans 14 amino acids. Germline CDR1 reads SNHLY; CDR2 reads FYNNEI. The CDR3 is CASSEEGDGTEAFF. Here the CDR3 DNA reads TGTGCCAGCAGTGAGGAGGGGGACGGCACTGAAGCTTTCTTT.

Only one count was recorded for this clone. V is TRBV7-8 and J is TRBJ2-7, with a tentative D call TRBD1 (5 bases). CDR3 length: 14 amino acids. The V end was cut by 1 base, the J end by 3 bases, with 10 bases between. The V gene's germline CDR1 is SGHVS and CDR2 FQNEAQ. The CDR3 loop is CASSLGTRRYEQYF. The CDR3 DNA sequence: TGTGCCAGCAGCTTAGGGACACGGCGCTACGAGCAGTACTTC.

The chain combines TRBV28 with TRBJ2-7; 10 bases align to TRBD2. The CDR3 is made up of 15 amino acids. The ends lost 10 bases at V and 1 base at J; junction bases unmatched: 10. Per germline, CDR1 MDHEN and CDR2 SYDVKM. CDR3 nucleotides: TGTGCCACCCTTAAAAGACTAGCGGGTTCCTACGAGCAGTACTTC. Translation: CATLKRLAGSYEQYF. Together with reference TRBV28 and TRBJ2-7, the CDR3 gives the full variable domain: DVKVTQSSRYLVKRTGEKVFLECVQDMDHENMFWYRQDPGLGLRLIYFSYDVKMKEKGDIPEGYSVSREKKERFSLILESASTNQTSMYLCATLKRLAGSYEQYFGPGTRLTVT.

The gene calls are TRBV18 and TRBJ2-1, with D perhaps TRBD2 (5 bases). The length of the CDR3 is 14 residues. Germline CDR1 KGHSH, CDR2 LQKENI. Deletions cut 2 bases from V and 9 bases from J, with 14 bases between. CDR3 in DNA: TGTGCCAGCTCACCATTCGGGGTCCCGAGTGAGCAGTTCTTC. Translation gives CASSPFGVPSEQFF. The variable domain in full, completed from reference TRBV18 and TRBJ2-1, reads NAGVMQNPRHLVRRRGQEARLRCSPMKGHSHVYWYRQLPEEGLKFMVYLQKENIIDESGMPKERFSAEFPKEGPSILRIQQVVRGDSAAYFCASSPFGVPSEQFFGPGTRLTVL.

This chain connects TRBV19 to TRBJ2-1, with TRBD1 matching 7 bases. The CDR3 is 14 amino acids. The V segment lost 4 bases and the J segment 5 bases; nucleotides outside the gene matches: 5. CDR1 LNHDA and CDR2 SQIVND come from the germline V gene (reference sequence). CDR3 nucleotide sequence: TGTGCCAGTAGTAGAGGGGGCGGAAACAATGAGCAGTTCTTC. Its translation: CASSRGGGNNEQFF.

The J gene is TRBJ2-3, the V gene TRBV6-6, with 7 bases identical to TRBD1. The ends lost 2 bases at V and 1 base at J; junction bases unmatched: 6. Germline V gene lookup returns CDR1 MNHNY and CDR2 SVGAGI (reference sequence). The CDR3 runs 16 residues. The CDR3 spells CASSYPRQGGTDTQYF. In DNA, the CDR3 is TGTGCCAGCAGTTACCCCAGACAGGGTGGCACAGATACGCAGTATTTT.

The sample holds one count of this clone. J is TRBJ2-7 and V is TRBV7-8; 9 nucleotides agree with TRBD2. The CDR3 runs to 16 residues. Germline V gene data show CDR1 as SGHVS and CDR2 as FQNEAQ. V lost 2 bases to trimming and J lost 2 bases; unmatched junction nucleotides: 7. The CDR3 DNA reads as TGTGCCAGCAGCTTATCGACAGGACTAGCGCCCTACGAGCAGTACTTC. As protein: CASSLSTGLAPYEQYF.

This chain connects TRBV19 to TRBJ2-6; unclear D gene. The CDR3 covers 16 residues. Trimming took off 5 bases at V and 0 bases at J, with 11 bases between the two ends. CDR1 and CDR2 from the germline V gene are LNHDA and SQIVND (reference sequence). The CDR3 nucleotides read TGTGCCAGTAGTTTGGACGTTCGCTCTGGGGCCAACGTCCTGACTTTC. Its translation: CASSLDVRSGANVLTF.

This CDR3 reads CASSLQGSGANVLTF. The CDR3 bases are TGTGCCAGCAGCCTACAGGGGTCTGGGGCCAACGTCCTGACTTTC. The rearrangement links TRBV6-1 to TRBJ2-6, with TRBD1 matching over 7 bases. CDR3 length: 15 residues. J lost 1 base, V lost 6 bases, and 3 bases had no gene match. CDR1 is MNHNS and CDR2 is SASEGT in the germline V gene.

This rearrangement joins TRBV5-1 to TRBJ2-2; unclear D gene. The germline CDR1 and CDR2 sequences are SGHRS and YFSETQ. The CDR3 runs 12 residues. V dropped 2 bases and J dropped 4 bases, with 3 bases sitting between them. This chain's CDR3 is CASSFGTGELFF. The CDR3 DNA follows: TGCGCCAGCAGCTTTGGCACCGGGGAGCTGTTTTTT.

V usage is TRBV5-4 and J usage is TRBJ1-2; 9 positions agree with TRBD1. Trimming cost V 4 bases and J 1 base; bases outside gene matches: 5. Germline CDR1 reads SGHNT; CDR2 reads YYREEE (reference sequence). This CDR3 is 15 amino acids long. CDR3 region: CASSHRDRDNYGYTF. For the CDR3, the DNA is TGTGCCAGCAGCCACCGGGACAGGGATAACTATGGCTACACCTTC.

This chain joins TRBV5-1 and TRBJ2-7, with no clear D. The CDR3 contains 14 residues. V lost 2 bases and J lost 7, with 16 bases in between. The germline CDR1 and CDR2 sequences are SGHRS and YFSETQ. CDR3 sequence reads: CASSLVTYEEEQYF. Here the CDR3 DNA reads TGCGCCAGCAGCTTAGTTACTTACGAGGAAGAGCAGTACTTC.

The V and J genes are TRBV9 and TRBJ2-5; the D gene could be TRBD1 or TRBD2 (6 bases each). CDR3 length: 16 amino acids. V was pared by 4 bases and J by 5 bases, with 21 bases between. In germline, CDR1 is SGDLS, CDR2 YYNGEE. The CDR3 DNA follows: TGTGCCAGCAGCCCCAGGGGAGTAGCGGCATATGAGACCCAGTACTTC. It encodes CASSPRGVAAYETQYF.

The rearrangement uses TRBV28 and TRBJ2-7; D is perhaps TRBD1 (6 bases). The CDR3 is made up of 14 amino acids. Germline-derived CDR1 and CDR2 are MDHEN and SYDVKM. The V end was cut by 5 bases, the J end by 6 bases, with 17 bases between. CDR3 bases: TGTGCCAGCAGTCGCACAGGGTTAAGGGGCGAGCAGTACTTC. As protein: CASSRTGLRGEQYF.

This chain connects TRBV6-6 to TRBJ1-1; the match to TRBD1 covers 9 bases. With V trimmed by 2 bases and J by 3 bases, 1 base remained unmatched. Germline V gene data show CDR1 as MNHNY and CDR2 as SVGAGI (reference sequence). The CDR3 is 14 amino acids. The CDR3 nucleotides are TGTGCCAGCAGTTACCGGGACAGGGACACTGAAGCTTTCTTT. It codes for CASSYRDRDTEAFF.

This chain connects TRBV6-1 to TRBJ2-1; perhaps TRBD2 as D (5 bases). V was trimmed by 6 bases and J by 8 bases, leaving 17 bases between them. CDR3 length: 14 residues. Germline CDR1 is MNHNS and CDR2 is SASEGT. Written as DNA, the CDR3 is TGTGCCAGCAGGGTAGACGGACTCAGACATGAGCAGTTCTTC. Its translation is CASRVDGLRHEQFF.